A selection of T cell receptor beta chains follows, all from one sample in a study of blood T cell repertoires in COVID-19. Assay used: immunoSEQ multiplex PCR; TCRdb lists only in-frame clones, some missing. The table lists 160,000 or so clones, around 80% of them singletons, with around a tenth in the top ten. The sequencing input was peripheral blood. Receptor source: a woman between 50 and 59 years old with acute or convalescent COVID-19. Both conserved end residues are part of each CDR3. A D gene is named only where the DNA matches it firmly. The size field is filled for only some rows; it gives once, few, many or a size class.

TRBD1	TRBV6-2/TRBV6-3	.	TRBJ2-1	TGTGCCAGCAGCGACTCCGGGACAGGGTATTTCTTC	CASSDSGTGYFF
.	TRBV4-2	.	TRBJ2-1	TGTGCCAGCAGCCAAGATACGCGCGAGCAGTTCTTC	CASSQDTREQFF
TRBD1	TRBV7-2	few	TRBJ2-7	TGTGCCAGCAGCTTAGATCTCAGGGGGCGATTTTCCTACGAGCAGTACTTC	CASSLDLRGRFSYEQYF
TRBD1	TRBV10-3	.	TRBJ1-5	TGTGCCACTGACAGGGGAGACGGCCAGCCCCAGCATTTT	CATDRGDGQPQHF
TRBD1	TRBV15	.	TRBJ1-5	TGTGCCACCAGCCTAAGACAGGGCGGTCAGCCCCAGCATTTT	CATSLRQGGQPQHF
.	TRBV10-3	.	TRBJ2-1	TGTGCCATCCGCCCCGGCGGAGATGAGCAGTTCTTC	CAIRPGGDEQFF
TRBD1	TRBV7-9	.	TRBJ1-5	TGTGCCAGCAGCAGCACAGACAGGGGTGGCAATCAGCCCCAGCATTTT	CASSSTDRGGNQPQHF
TRBD1	TRBV10-3	.	TRBJ2-7	TGTGCCATCAGTGATTCGACAGGGGGGTCCTACGAGCAGTACTTC	CAISDSTGGSYEQYF
.	TRBV6-6	.	TRBJ1-4	TGTGCCAGCACCTACGCAGGGGCCTATAATGAAAAACTGTTTTTT	CASTYAGAYNEKLFF
TRBD1	TRBV9	few	TRBJ1-3	TGTGCCAGCAGCGTAGGAAACGGCAGGGGGACGGGAAACACCATATATTTT	CASSVGNGRGTGNTIYF
TRBD2	TRBV28	.	TRBJ2-1	TGTGCCAGCAGTTTGCGACTAGCGGGAACCCGCGAGCAGTTCTTC	CASSLRLAGTREQFF
TRBD2	TRBV6-6	.	TRBJ2-7	TGTGCCAGCACCGGGACTAGCGGGAGCTCCTACGAGCAGTACTTC	CASTGTSGSSYEQYF
.	TRBV7-8	.	TRBJ2-3	TGTGCCAGCAGCTTAGTTAACAGGGAAAGCACAGATACGCAGTATTTT	CASSLVNRESTDTQYF
.	TRBV5-1	few	TRBJ1-1	TGCGCCAGCAGCTTGGATTCGGGGGGCACTGAAGCTTTCTTT	CASSLDSGGTEAFF
.	TRBV29-1	.	TRBJ1-5	TGCAGCGTCCTGACAGCCAACAATCAGCCCCAGCATTTT	CSVLTANNQPQHF
.	TRBV9	.	TRBJ2-3	TGTGCCAGCAGCGGCGGGACTCCATTCGGGGATACGCAGTATTTT	CASSGGTPFGDTQYF
.	TRBV7-9	.	TRBJ1-1	TGTGCCAGCAGCTTAGCCCAGGCACGGATGAACACTGAAGCTTTCTTT	CASSLAQARMNTEAFF
.	TRBV6-1	few	TRBJ1-6	TGTGCCAGCAGTGAAGGGAGAGGGCGGTCCTATAATTCACCCCTCCACTTT	CASSEGRGRSYNSPLHF
.	TRBV4-1	.	TRBJ1-4	TGCGCCAGCAGCCAAGATGGCCGACTTAATGAAAAACTGTTTTTT	CASSQDGRLNEKLFF
.	TRBV5-1	.	TRBJ2-7	TGCGCCAGCAGCACGGGAGTTCAGGGCTACGAGCAGTACTTC	CASSTGVQGYEQYF
.	TRBV24-1	.	TRBJ1-2	TGTGCCACCAGTGACACTAAGGTGAACTATGGCTACACCTTC	CATSDTKVNYGYTF
.	TRBV18	.	TRBJ2-1	TGTGCCAGCTCACCGACCTTAGCGAACTCCTACAATGAGCAGTTCTTC	CASSPTLANSYNEQFF
.	TRBV11-1	.	TRBJ2-2	TGTGCCAGCAGCTTGCCAGGGATCACCGGGGAGCTGTTTTTT	CASSLPGITGELFF
.	TRBV5-6	.	TRBJ1-4	TGTGCCAGCAGCTTGAGAGGATTGAGCGAAAAACTGTTTTTT	CASSLRGLSEKLFF
.	TRBV7-2	few	TRBJ1-4	TGTGCCAGCAGCCCAGGCGGGGGGGTATATGAAAAACTGTTTTTT	CASSPGGGVYEKLFF
TRBD2	TRBV5-4	once	TRBJ2-7	TGTGCCAGCAGCGGGGATCACGGGGGGGCATACGAGCAGTACTTC	CASSGDHGGAYEQYF
.	TRBV24-1	.	TRBJ2-3	TGTGCCACCAGTGATTCGAGCACAGATACGCAGTATTTT	CATSDSSTDTQYF
TRBD1	TRBV2	.	TRBJ2-1	TGTGCCAGCAGTGAAGGACAGGGGGTCTACAATGAGCAGTTCTTC	CASSEGQGVYNEQFF
.	TRBV7-9	.	TRBJ1-1	TGTGCCAGCAGCCTACAACAGGGGAACACTGAAGCTTTCTTT	CASSLQQGNTEAFF
TRBD1	TRBV7-2	.	TRBJ1-6	TGTGCCAGCAACATCGGACAGGGGGGGAATTCACCCCTCCACTTT	CASNIGQGGNSPLHF
TRBD1	TRBV5-4	.	TRBJ1-4	TGTGCCAGCAGCTTTCCTGGGGGAACAGGGGGGATTCAAAAACTGTTTTTT	CASSFPGGTGGIQKLFF
.	TRBV5-1	.	TRBJ2-7	TGCGCCAGCAAAAAGACTAGTTCGTCCTACGAGCAGTACTTC	CASKKTSSSYEQYF
TRBD2	TRBV2	.	TRBJ2-1	TGTGCCAGCAGGGCCGGGACTAGCAGCAATGAGCAGTTCTTC	CASRAGTSSNEQFF
.	TRBV7-2	.	TRBJ2-3	TGTGCCAGCAGCCAGACAGGATACCTCGCTGATACGCAGTATTTT	CASSQTGYLADTQYF
.	TRBV19	.	TRBJ1-2	TGTGCCAGTAGTACACGCCGGGATTCCCCATATGGCTACACCTTC	CASSTRRDSPYGYTF
.	TRBV24-1	.	TRBJ2-2	TGTGCCACCAGCGGGGGACAGACCTCGAACACCGGGGAGCTGTTTTTT	CATSGGQTSNTGELFF
TRBD2	TRBV6-1	.	TRBJ2-7	TGTGCCAGCAGTGAAGGCCCTAGCGGAACATATTCCTACGAGCAGTACTTC	CASSEGPSGTYSYEQYF
TRBD1	TRBV5-4	.	TRBJ2-7	TGTGCCAGCAGTTCAGGGGGCGACCTCTCCTACGAGCAGTACTTC	CASSSGGDLSYEQYF
.	TRBV28	.	TRBJ2-7	TGTGCCAGCCATACCCCGAGAACCTCCTACGAGCAGTACTTC	CASHTPRTSYEQYF
.	TRBV7-7	once	TRBJ1-2	TGTGCCAGCAGCCATACACCACCAACAAAAAACTATGGCTACACCTTC	CASSHTPPTKNYGYTF
.	TRBV15	.	TRBJ1-6	TGTGCCACCAGCAGGGACGGTCAGGGGAAGTCACCCCTCCACTTT	CATSRDGQGKSPLHF
.	TRBV7-2	.	TRBJ1-4	TGTGCCAGCAGCTCGAGGGGGTCTAATGAAAAACTGTTTTTT	CASSSRGSNEKLFF